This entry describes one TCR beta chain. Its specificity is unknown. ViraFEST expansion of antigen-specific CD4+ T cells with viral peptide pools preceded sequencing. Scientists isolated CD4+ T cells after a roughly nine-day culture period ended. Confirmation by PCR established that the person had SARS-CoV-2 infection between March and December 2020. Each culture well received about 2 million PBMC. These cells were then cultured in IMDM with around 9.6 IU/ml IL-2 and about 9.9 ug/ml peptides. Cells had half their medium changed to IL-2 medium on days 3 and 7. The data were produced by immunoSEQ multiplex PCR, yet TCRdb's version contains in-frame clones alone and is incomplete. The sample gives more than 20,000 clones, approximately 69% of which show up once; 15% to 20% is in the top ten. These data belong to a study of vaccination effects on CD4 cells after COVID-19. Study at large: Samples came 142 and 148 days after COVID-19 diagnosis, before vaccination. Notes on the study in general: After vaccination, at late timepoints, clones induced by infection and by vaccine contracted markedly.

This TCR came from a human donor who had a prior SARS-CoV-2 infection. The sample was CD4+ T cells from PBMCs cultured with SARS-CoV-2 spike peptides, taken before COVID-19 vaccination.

As DNA, the CDR3 is TGTGCCAGCAGTGTAGCGGAAGAGACCCAGTACTTC. It specifies CASSVAEETQYF. The chain combines TRBV2 with TRBJ2-5, with a weak D call TRBD2 (6 bases). The CDR3 contains 12 residues. CDR1 and CDR2 (germline): SNHLY, FYNNEI. V was cut by 4 bases and J by 3 bases, with 6 bases left in between.